This TCR beta chain was recorded in a study of OX40 agonist ivuxolimab in advanced cancers. Study at large: The study treated patients with ivuxolimab, an agonistic anti-OX40 (CD134) antibody. All patients had ivuxolimab intravenously every 2 weeks at 0.01 to 10 mg/kg.

As regards this clone: As yet, its antigen is unknown.

The assay was immunoSEQ multiplex PCR, and TCRdb's table has in-frame clones only and misses some. The table shows approximately 54,000 clones, with more than 65% occurring only once. Findings of the study overall: There was clonal expansion of CD4+ and CD8+ blood T cells by week 6 at 0.1 to 3.0 mg/kg. Averaged across samples, CD8+ T cells carried more expanded clones than CD4+ did.

Trimming shortened V by 1 base and J by 6 bases, and 12 bases separated the two germline ends. The CDR3 covers 15 residues. CDR1 and CDR2 from the germline V gene are SGHAT and FQDESV (reference sequence). V gene TRBV11-1 combines with J gene TRBJ2-2; no firm D call. The TCR comes from an adult with an advanced solid tumor such as melanoma, head and neck, liver or kidney cancer. This specimen was CD4+ or CD8+ T cells sorted from blood, taken in a trial of the OX40 agonist ivuxolimab. Here the CDR3 DNA reads TGTGCCAGCAGCTTAGGAGGCCAGGCGGCCGGGGAGCTGTTTTTT. Its translation: CASSLGGQAAGELFF.